The 3 T cell receptor beta chains below come from one sample, sequenced in a study of cytomegalovirus exposure and HLA in healthy donors (dated by TCRdb to 2017 to 2019). The library was produced with the immunoSEQ multiplex PCR assay. For the multiplex PCR, a mixture combining 60 forward primers for TCR Vbeta segments and 13 reverse primers for TCR Jbeta segments was used. As stored in TCRdb, this immuneACCESS dataset retains in-frame rearrangements with V and J assigned. A fraction of the clones does not appear; measured against another copy, unresolved V genes explain less than half of the discrepancy, and the remainder lacks a known reason. Here the sample has 250,000 or so clones; 85% to 90% occur a single time. The leading ten clones occupy around 1.2% of the sample. The sample was PBMCs. Source of these receptors: a human donor in good health.

The genes are TRBV7-3 and TRBJ2-6; possibly TRBD2 for D (7 bases). Trimming removed 6 bases from V and 4 bases from J, with 13 bases in between. The CDR3 totals 15 residues. CDR1 and CDR2 (germline): SGHTA, FQGTGA. In DNA, the CDR3 is TGTGCCAGCAGAAAAGGGGGGGCGGGGGCCAACGTCCTGACTTTC. It is translated as CASRKGGAGANVLTF.

V and J are TRBV7-2 and TRBJ2-7; perhaps TRBD2 as D (6 bases). Germline CDR1 reads SGHTA; CDR2 reads FQGNSA. This CDR3 contains 16 residues. V was cut by 4 bases and J by 1 base, with 17 bases left in between. For the CDR3, the DNA is TGTGCCAGCAGCTCCAATCGGGACTCACCGTCCTACGAGCAGTACTTC. Its translation is CASSSNRDSPSYEQYF.

This chain joins TRBV5-1 and TRBJ2-1, with 7 bases lining up with TRBD2. This CDR3 is 18 amino acids long. Germline CDR1 is SGHRS and CDR2 is YFSETQ. With V trimmed by 0 bases and J by 12 bases, 21 bases remained unmatched. The chain's CDR3 is CASSLGTSAGTHSPGQFF. The CDR3 region has the DNA TGCGCCAGCAGCTTGGGCACTAGCGCCGGGACTCATTCCCCCGGGCAGTTCTTC.